This T cell receptor beta chain emerged from a study of T cells after yellow fever vaccination. Whole-study context: Any fraction with a low cell number was prepared using SMART-Seq v4 Ultra Low Input.

In this sample, this clonotype turned up many times. From germline, CDR1 is SGHRS and CDR2 YFSETQ. This CDR3 contains 18 residues. V lost 1 base, J lost 1 base, and 20 bases lay in between. A process of 5'RACE template switching, which added a universal primer site and UMIs, was used to make TCR cDNA. Each CDR3 protein gets one entry after TCRdb re-called the 5' RACE reads with MiXCR. In the table there are approximately 120,000 distinct CDR3 sequences, more than 6.5% of which are singletons. The V call is TRBV5-1, the J call TRBJ1-1, with D possibly being TRBD1 (5 bases). The sequence derives from a man aged 18 to 30 who received the YFV17D yellow fever vaccine. The source material was CD4+ T cells sorted from PBMCs, sampled roughly 10 days after the first yellow fever vaccination. The CDR3 region has the DNA TGCGCCAGCAGCTTGACTAGCCAGACCGGGACGGCGAACACTGAAGCTTTCTTT. As protein: CASSLTSQTGTANTEAFF.